Each of the 7 T cell receptor beta chains below was sequenced from the same sample in a study of T cell clonotyping in hematopoietic cell transplantation. The assay was immunoSEQ multiplex PCR, and TCRdb's table has in-frame clones only and misses some. The repertoire holds under 2,500 clones, with about 94% as singletons. Sequenced: peripheral blood mononuclear cells. These receptors were obtained from a man aged 50 or older in good health. Some clones in this sample may be carry-over from other donors' samples.

The chain links TRBV19 to TRBJ2-5; D is undetermined. Germline assignment: CDR1 LNHDA and CDR2 SQIVND (reference sequence). Deletions cut 5 bases from V and 5 bases from J, with 15 bases between. The CDR3 spans 14 residues. The CDR3 region is CASSVGREAETQYF. Here the CDR3 DNA reads TGTGCCAGTAGTGTGGGTAGGGAAGCGGAGACCCAGTACTTC.

Only one count was recorded for this clone. The CDR3: CASSEGQGRLYGYTF. The DNA of the CDR3 is TGTGCCAGCAGTGAGGGGCAGGGTCGTCTGTATGGCTACACCTTC. The chain carries TRBV25-1 and TRBJ1-2, with a possible D match to TRBD1 (5 bases). Between the trimmed V and J ends, which lost 3 bases and 5 bases, there was a span of 16 bases. In germline, CDR1 is MGHDK, CDR2 SYGVNS. CDR3 length equals 15 residues.

This chain uses TRBV5-1 with TRBJ2-7; TRBD1 agrees at 8 bases. Germline-derived CDR1 and CDR2 are SGHRS and YFSETQ. The length of the CDR3 is 17 residues. With V trimmed by 3 bases and J by 8 bases, 19 bases remained unmatched. CDR3 in DNA: TGCGCCAGCAGCTCGAACCCCGGGACAGGCATACATACGAAGCAGTACTTC. Amino acid sequence: CASSSNPGTGIHTKQYF.

The chain uses TRBV27 and TRBJ2-2, with 7 positions matching TRBD2. V dropped 11 bases and J dropped 7; count of bases not matched to a gene: 7. This CDR3 has 12 residues. CDR1 and CDR2 (germline): MNHEY, SMNVEV (reference sequence). The CDR3 DNA follows: TGTGCCGTCAGCGGGGTACACGGGGAGCTGTTTTTT. This sequence encodes CAVSGVHGELFF.

As DNA, the CDR3 is TGTGCCACTTCCCAGCAGTCCGGGGCCGGCGCAGAGCTGTTTTTT. Amino acid sequence: CATSQQSGAGAELFF. The chain couples TRBV10-3 to TRBJ2-2; D is tentatively TRBD1 or TRBD2 (5 bases each). Germline V gives CDR1 ENHRY, CDR2 SYGVKD. Trimming cost V 10 bases and J 11 bases, with 26 bases left between them. The CDR3 loop spans 15 amino acids.

V is TRBV30 and J is TRBJ2-3; D perhaps matches TRBD2 (5 bases). V gave up 5 bases and J gave up 6 bases, with 15 bases separating them. Germline V CDR1 and CDR2: GTSNPN, SVGIG (reference sequence). The CDR3 has 13 residues. As DNA, the CDR3 is TGTGCCTGGGAGAGCCGGGGTCGGGATACGCAGTATTTT. Protein product: CAWESRGRDTQYF.

The V and J genes are TRBV6-5 and TRBJ1-1; D is perhaps TRBD1 (6 bases). The V end lost 6 bases, the J end lost 1 base, and 15 bases lay between the germline ends. The germline V gene encodes CDR1 MNHEY and CDR2 SVGAGI. This CDR3 has 15 amino acids. CDR3 in amino acids: CASSLGGNRNTEAFF. CDR3 nucleotide sequence: TGTGCCAGCAGCCTCGGGGGCAACCGGAACACTGAAGCTTTCTTT.